The entry that follows covers one T cell receptor (beta chain) sequence. With random hexamers, 0.5 to 1 ug RNA was reverse transcribed. TCRdb reanalysed the immunoSEQ multiplex PCR reads using MiXCR and keeps one entry per CDR3 protein. The repertoire holds under 70,000 distinct CDR3 sequences, with 95% as singletons. The record originates from a study of CD8 T cells in Susac syndrome. V lost 10 bases and J lost 4; bases outside the gene matches: 14. The V gene's germline CDR1 is LNHDA and CDR2 SQIVND (reference sequence). The CDR3 totals 15 residues. The clonotype comes from a human donor with Susac syndrome. The sample comprised CD8+ T cells from PBMCs. The rearrangement uses TRBV19 and TRBJ1-1; TRBD1 aligns across 8 bases. The CDR3 is CATSWTGRWITEAFF. CDR3 nucleotide sequence: TGTGCCACCTCTTGGACAGGGAGGTGGATCACTGAAGCTTTCTTT.